This T cell receptor beta chain was documented in a study of CD8 T cells in Susac syndrome. Random hexamers served to reverse transcribe roughly 0.5 to 1 ug RNA. TCRdb re-analysed the immunoSEQ multiplex PCR reads in MiXCR, keeping a single row per CDR3 protein. The sample lists around 160,000 distinct CDR3 sequences, around 94% seen once, with roughly 0.13% in the top ten. V was trimmed by 2 bases and J by 5 bases, leaving 12 bases between them. The germline V gene encodes CDR1 SGHDN and CDR2 FVKESK. This CDR3 has 14 residues. The receptor's source is a human donor in good health. The V call is TRBV14, the J call TRBJ1-1; no definite D call. The sequenced sample was CD4+ T cells from PBMCs. CDR3 in DNA: TGTGCCAGCAGCCAAAGGTTTTTGGAAACTGAAGCTTTCTTT. The encoded protein is CASSQRFLETEAFF. Based on the CDR3 plus reference TRBV14 and TRBJ1-1, the full variable domain is EAGVTQFPSHSVIEKGQTVTLRCDPISGHDNLYWYRRVMGKEIKFLLHFVKESKQDESGMPNNRFLAERTGGTYSTLKVQPAELEDSGVYFCASSQRFLETEAFFGQGTRLTVV.